These 24 T cell receptor beta chains were sequenced from one sample in a study of T cell responses to AZD1222 COVID-19 vaccine. The table came from immunoSEQ multiplex PCR; TCRdb's copy has only in-frame clones and leaves some out. Among 90,000 to 150,000 clones listed, roughly 90% were seen once. The sequenced sample was peripheral blood, obtained on day 0 of AZD1222 vaccination. The source is an adult in good health.

The CDR3 DNA reads TGTGCCAGCAGCGCCACCGGGACCACCGGGGAGCTGTTTTTT. Protein: CASSATGTTGELFF. The rearrangement links TRBV7-3 to TRBJ2-2; tentatively, D is TRBD1 or TRBD2 (5 bases each). The V gene's germline CDR1 is SGHTA and CDR2 FQGTGA. The CDR3 runs to 14 residues. V gave up 5 bases and J gave up 4 bases, with 11 bases separating them.

J is TRBJ2-1 and V is TRBV5-8, with 12 nucleotides matching TRBD2. The CDR3 has 15 residues. The germline gives CDR1 SGHTS, CDR2 YDEGEE. The junction had 2 bases not matched to a gene; V was cut back by 4 bases and J by 3 bases. The CDR3 nucleotides are TGTGCCAGCAGCATGACTAGCGGGAGCTACAATGAGCAGTTCTTC. Translation: CASSMTSGSYNEQFF.

V usage is TRBV15 and J usage is TRBJ1-2; possibly TRBD1 for D (6 bases). Trimming cost V 3 bases and J 4 bases, with 12 bases left between them. Germline-derived CDR1 and CDR2 are LNHNV and YYDKDF (reference sequence). CDR3 length: 14 residues. Written as DNA, the CDR3 is TGTGCCACCAGCAGGGGGGGCGCCGGCTATGGCTACACCTTC. This translates into CATSRGGAGYGYTF.

The chain links TRBV24-1 to TRBJ1-5, with unresolved D. CDR3 length equals 13 residues. V lost 6 bases and J lost 2, with 7 bases in between. From germline, CDR1 is KGHDR and CDR2 SFDVKD. CDR3 amino acids: CATSKSGNQPQHF. The CDR3 nucleotides read TGTGCCACCAGTAAATCGGGCAATCAGCCCCAGCATTTT.

The CDR3 protein is CASSLDRGENEKLFF. The CDR3 DNA is TGTGCCAGCAGCCTCGACAGGGGGGAAAATGAAAAACTGTTTTTT. This chain joins TRBV3-1 (or the pseudogene TRBV3-2) and TRBJ1-4; 9 bases align to TRBD1. This CDR3 comprises 15 residues. The junction had 5 bases not matched to a gene; V was cut back by 4 bases and J by 5 bases. Germline V gives CDR1 LGHDT, CDR2 YNNKEL (reference sequence).

This clone was recorded only once. In DNA, the CDR3 is TGTGCCAGCAGCCATCCTGGGTGGGGTTTGACTTATGGCTACACCTTC. Residues: CASSHPGWGLTYGYTF. The gene calls are TRBV7-4 and TRBJ1-2, with D hard to call. Per germline, CDR1 SGHVT and CDR2 SQSDAQ. The CDR3 runs 16 residues. The ends were cut back, 5 bases at V and 5 bases at J, with 21 bases in the middle.

The chain links TRBV28 to TRBJ2-5, with TRBD1 matching 10 bases. The CDR3 loop spans 16 amino acids. Losses at the gene ends were 3 bases for V and 1 base for J; bases not matched to a gene: 5. CDR1 is MDHEN and CDR2 is SYDVKM in the germline V gene. DNA for the CDR3: TGTGCCAGCAGTTTCCCGGGACAGGGGTTCCAAGAGACCCAGTACTTC. Its protein is CASSFPGQGFQETQYF. The full variable domain, rest sourced from reference TRBV28 and TRBJ2-5, is DVKVTQSSRYLVKRTGEKVFLECVQDMDHENMFWYRQDPGLGLRLIYFSYDVKMKEKGDIPEGYSVSREKKERFSLILESASTNQTSMYLCASSFPGQGFQETQYFGPGTRLLVL.

The rearrangement uses TRBV27 and TRBJ2-5, with D unclear. V dropped 8 bases and J dropped 5 bases, with 9 bases sitting between them. This CDR3 is 11 amino acids long. The V gene's germline CDR1 is MNHEY and CDR2 SMNVEV (reference sequence). DNA for the CDR3: TGTGCCAGCGGCCTCGGGGAGACCCAGTACTTC. Protein: CASGLGETQYF.

Only one count was recorded for this clone. The chain carries TRBV14 and TRBJ2-1; D might be TRBD1 (6 bases). The CDR3 contains 16 residues. The germline CDR1 and CDR2 sequences are SGHDN and FVKESK. Trimming shortened V by 0 bases and J by 3 bases, and 12 bases separated the two germline ends. CDR3 region: CASSQDRGTHYNEQFF. The DNA of the CDR3 is TGTGCCAGCAGCCAAGATCGTGGGACACACTACAATGAGCAGTTCTTC.

This chain joins TRBV28 and TRBJ2-7, with D possibly matching TRBD1 (6 bases). The CDR3 length is 17 residues. CDR1 and CDR2 from the germline V gene are MDHEN and SYDVKM. The ends were cut back, 4 bases at V and 0 bases at J, with 19 bases in the middle. CDR3 amino acids: CASSYPNTGQNSYEQYF. CDR3 nucleotides: TGTGCCAGCAGTTACCCGAACACGGGACAAAACTCCTACGAGCAGTACTTC. Drawing the rest from reference TRBV28 and TRBJ2-7, the complete variable domain is DVKVTQSSRYLVKRTGEKVFLECVQDMDHENMFWYRQDPGLGLRLIYFSYDVKMKEKGDIPEGYSVSREKKERFSLILESASTNQTSMYLCASSYPNTGQNSYEQYFGPGTRLTVT.

The genes are TRBV6-5 and TRBJ2-2, with 7 bases aligning to TRBD1. The CDR3 totals 14 residues. Germline CDR1 is MNHEY and CDR2 is SVGAGI. Germline trimming cut 6 bases from V and 6 bases from J; bases unmatched to any gene: 7. The CDR3 loop is CASRVDRAAGELFF. The DNA of the CDR3 is TGTGCCAGCAGGGTTGACAGGGCCGCCGGGGAGCTGTTTTTT.

V is TRBV30 and J is TRBJ1-5; 10 nucleotides agree with TRBD1. CDR3 length: 15 amino acids. V lost 3 bases to trimming and J lost 5 bases; unmatched junction nucleotides: 7. Germline CDR1 is GTSNPN and CDR2 is SVGIG (reference sequence). Here the CDR3 reads CAWSPTGGAYQPQHF. Written as DNA, the CDR3 is TGTGCCTGGAGCCCGACAGGGGGCGCTTATCAGCCCCAGCATTTT.

The rearrangement links TRBV7-8 to TRBJ1-6; unclear D gene. The CDR3 is 19 amino acids. Trimming took 7 bases from V and 10 from J, leaving 32 bases between them. The germline CDR1 and CDR2 sequences are SGHVS and FQNEAQ. CDR3 DNA sequence: TGTGCCAGCACCCCTATAGTCGTTACGACCGGCGGCTGGAAATCACCCCTCCACTTT. It encodes CASTPIVVTTGGWKSPLHF.

This clone was observed a single time. CDR3 amino acids: CASSSLAGGSDEQFF. The CDR3 nucleotides are TGTGCCAGCAGCTCCCTAGCGGGAGGATCGGATGAGCAGTTCTTC. The chain is built from TRBV21-1 and TRBJ2-1; the table names TRBD2, a call not compared with the DNA. TRBV21-1 constitutes a pseudogene. The CDR3 length is 15 residues.

The CDR3 coding sequence is TGTGCCAGCAGTGAAGATAGGGCCGTGAACACTGAAGCTTTCTTT. This translates into CASSEDRAVNTEAFF. V and J are TRBV6-1 and TRBJ1-1; D unresolved. Germline V gene lookup returns CDR1 MNHNS and CDR2 SASEGT. V was cut by 1 base and J by 0 bases, with 9 bases left in between. CDR3 length: 15 amino acids.

This sequence joins TRBV19 and TRBJ2-6, with unresolved D. With 2 bases removed from V and 2 bases from J, the gap between germline ends came to 7 bases. The CDR3 contains 15 residues. The germline V gene encodes CDR1 LNHDA and CDR2 SQIVND (reference sequence). CDR3 nucleotides: TGTGCCAGTAGTATAAAAGTACCTGGGGCCAACGTCCTGACTTTC. Amino acid sequence: CASSIKVPGANVLTF.

The gene calls are TRBV15 and TRBJ1-2; D gene ambiguous. This CDR3 spans 13 amino acids. The ends were cut back, 0 bases at V and 4 bases at J, with 6 bases in the middle. Germline lookup yields CDR1 LNHNV and CDR2 YYDKDF (reference sequence). CDR3 sequence (DNA): TGTGCCACCAGCAGAGACAGAACCTATGGCTACACCTTC. Translating gives CATSRDRTYGYTF.

The chain carries TRBV30 and TRBJ2-1; D is uncertain. From germline, CDR1 is GTSNPN and CDR2 SVGIG (reference sequence). The CDR3 contains 15 residues. Trimming pared 0 bases from V and 4 bases from J, leaving 13 bases between. This chain's CDR3 is CAWSVGVGRYNEQFF. Written as DNA, the CDR3 is TGTGCCTGGAGTGTAGGAGTTGGTCGGTACAATGAGCAGTTCTTC.

The chain joins TRBV27 to TRBJ1-2, with D hard to call. V was trimmed by 11 bases and J by 0 bases, leaving 16 bases between them. The CDR3 extends over 14 amino acids. Germline-derived CDR1 and CDR2 are MNHEY and SMNVEV (reference sequence). CDR3 protein: CAGPSPCPNYGYTF. CDR3 in DNA: TGTGCCGGCCCTTCCCCTTGTCCTAACTATGGCTACACCTTC.

The rearrangement uses TRBV7-3 and TRBJ2-1, with D unresolved. Germline values: CDR1 SGHTA, CDR2 FQGTGA. V lost 5 bases to trimming and J lost 3 bases, with 14 bases between them. The CDR3 is 15 amino acids. The CDR3 coding sequence is TGTGCCAGCAGCCTTCGCCCTACCAACTACAATGAGCAGTTCTTC. The encoded protein is CASSLRPTNYNEQFF.

This chain connects TRBV30 to TRBJ2-3, with D possibly matching TRBD1 (6 bases). This CDR3 region has 14 residues. Germline V lookup: CDR1 GTSNPN, CDR2 SVGIG (reference sequence). V lost 3 bases and J lost 3, with 13 bases in between. The CDR3 protein is CAWRGQGWTDTQYF. The DNA of the CDR3 is TGTGCCTGGAGGGGGCAGGGGTGGACAGATACGCAGTATTTT.

The gene calls are TRBV9 and TRBJ2-1; D not resolved. The CDR3 totals 14 residues. Germline V gene lookup returns CDR1 SGDLS and CDR2 YYNGEE. V was cut by 0 bases and J by 4 bases, with 8 bases left in between. The chain's CDR3 is CASSVAAGYNEQFF. The CDR3 DNA sequence: TGTGCCAGCAGCGTAGCCGCCGGTTACAATGAGCAGTTCTTC.

The chain links TRBV5-8 to TRBJ2-7; 10 bases agree with TRBD1. The V and J ends lost 3 bases and 3 bases, in that order; junction bases with no gene match: 0. CDR1 is SGHTS, CDR2 YDEGEE, per germline. The CDR3 consists of 13 residues. CDR3 sequence: CASSWTGGYEQYF. CDR3 sequence (DNA): TGTGCCAGCAGCTGGACAGGGGGCTACGAGCAGTACTTC.

This chain uses TRBV5-1 with TRBJ1-3; 9 bases line up with TRBD1. The CDR3 is 14 residues long. Germline V gene sequence: CDR1 SGHRS, CDR2 YFSETQ. J lost 4 bases, V lost 4 bases, and 3 bases had no gene match. The CDR3 loop is CASSAGTGGNTIYF. DNA for the CDR3: TGCGCCAGCAGCGCCGGGACAGGGGGAAACACCATATATTTT.